This T cell receptor beta chain derives from a study of blood T cell repertoires in COVID-19. Method: immunoSEQ multiplex PCR; TCRdb's copy keeps in-frame clones and lacks some. Of approximately 150,000 clones listed, 82% are singletons. The germline CDR1 and CDR2 sequences are MNHEY and SVGAGI. Trimming removed 3 bases from V and 7 bases from J, with 13 bases in between. This CDR3 has 14 residues. The gene calls are TRBV6-5 and TRBJ1-3; D might be TRBD1 (6 bases). Sequenced sample: peripheral blood. This TCR was recovered from a woman in her 70s with acute or convalescent COVID-19. DNA of the CDR3: TGTGCCAGCAGTTATGGGACAATTGATAACACCATATATTTT. It specifies CASSYGTIDNTIYF.